This passage covers 9 T cell receptor beta chains from one sample sequenced in a study of CD4 T cells in relation to SARS-CoV-2 and coronaviruses. Using immunoSEQ multiplex PCR, the repertoire was profiled, and TCRdb retains in-frame clones only, with some absent. The top ten clones hold 3.5% to 5.5% of a sample with some 40,000 clones, approximately 81% of them seen once. For these receptors, no antigen is known. Sequencing used naive CD4+ T cells from PBMCs, cultured in vitro. Documented subset: naive CD4+ T cells isolated by negative enrichment. These receptors were collected from an adult with COVID-19.

J is TRBJ1-5 and V is TRBV6-5; perhaps TRBD1 as D (5 bases). V was clipped by 0 bases and J by 7 bases, with 10 bases between them. The length of the CDR3 is 14 residues. CDR1 is MNHEY and CDR2 is SVGAGI in the germline V gene. Written as DNA, the CDR3 is TGTGCCAGCAGTTACTCTACCAGGGACCAGCCCCAGCATTTT. The encoded protein is CASSYSTRDQPQHF.

This chain connects TRBV19 to TRBJ1-1; TRBD1 matches at 9 bases. The CDR3 extends over 14 amino acids. J lost 3 bases, V lost 6 bases, and 5 bases had no gene match. The germline gives CDR1 LNHDA, CDR2 SQIVND (reference sequence). This CDR3 reads CASSIQGAHTEAFF. CDR3 in DNA: TGTGCCAGTAGCATACAGGGGGCACACACTGAAGCTTTCTTT.

This sequence joins TRBV9 and TRBJ2-2, with 9 bases fitting TRBD1. The CDR3 consists of 15 residues. Trimming at V came to 4 bases and at J to 7 bases, leaving 8 bases not matched to a gene. CDR1 and CDR2 (germline): SGDLS, YYNGEE. CDR3 loop: CASSRLQGAYGELFF. DNA for the CDR3: TGTGCCAGCAGCAGGTTACAGGGGGCGTACGGGGAGCTGTTTTTT.

Here the CDR3 reads CASSEEASSGRKADTQYF. The DNA of the CDR3 is TGTGCCAGCAGTGAGGAGGCTTCTAGCGGGAGGAAGGCAGATACGCAGTATTTT. The V and J genes are TRBV2 and TRBJ2-3, with TRBD2 matching 11 bases. Germline values: CDR1 SNHLY, CDR2 FYNNEI. J lost 4 bases, V lost 3 bases, and 12 bases had no gene match. The CDR3 contains 18 residues.

The chain uses TRBV3-1 (or the pseudogene TRBV3-2) and TRBJ1-4; no clear D. The CDR3 length is 15 residues. Germline assignment: CDR1 LGHDT and CDR2 YNNKEL (reference sequence). With 2 bases removed from V and 3 bases from J, the gap between germline ends came to 10 bases. CDR3: CASSQLGSPNEKLFF. The CDR3 nucleotides are TGTGCCAGCAGCCAATTAGGGTCCCCTAATGAAAAACTGTTTTTT.

In the case of this clone: Additional DNA sequences in this sample encode the identical CDR3. The chain has TRBV30 and TRBJ1-5, with no clear D. This CDR3 comprises 13 residues. Germline V gene lookup returns CDR1 GTSNPN and CDR2 SVGIG (reference sequence). V lost 0 bases and J lost 4, with 7 bases in between. This chain's CDR3 is CAWSVSGNQPQHF. CDR3 coding DNA: TGTGCCTGGAGTGTATCTGGAAATCAGCCCCAGCATTTT.

CDR3 protein: CARRRRGASNQPQHF. CDR3 sequence (DNA): TGTGCCAGACGGAGGCGGGGGGCTAGCAATCAGCCCCAGCATTTT. This sequence joins TRBV19 and TRBJ1-5; maybe TRBD1 (6 bases). The CDR3 has 15 residues. CDR1 is LNHDA, CDR2 SQIVND, per germline (reference sequence). V shed 9 bases and J shed 0 bases, with 15 bases lying between them.

This chain uses TRBV28 with TRBJ1-4; perhaps TRBD1 as D (5 bases). This CDR3 spans 18 amino acids. CDR1 is MDHEN, CDR2 SYDVKM, per germline. With 1 base removed from V and 1 base from J, the gap between germline ends came to 16 bases. The CDR3 nucleotides read TGTGCCAGCAGTTTATATCGGCGGGGGGGGAAAACTAATGAAAAACTGTTTTTT. It yields the protein CASSLYRRGGKTNEKLFF.

This sequence joins TRBV7-2 and TRBJ2-4; D not certain. V was trimmed by 4 bases and J by 10 bases, leaving 17 bases between them. The germline V gene has CDR1 SGHTA and CDR2 FQGNSA. The CDR3 is 14 amino acids. CDR3 region: CASSYGPQGSIQYF. The CDR3 DNA reads as TGTGCCAGCAGCTATGGGCCCCAAGGATCTATTCAGTACTTC.